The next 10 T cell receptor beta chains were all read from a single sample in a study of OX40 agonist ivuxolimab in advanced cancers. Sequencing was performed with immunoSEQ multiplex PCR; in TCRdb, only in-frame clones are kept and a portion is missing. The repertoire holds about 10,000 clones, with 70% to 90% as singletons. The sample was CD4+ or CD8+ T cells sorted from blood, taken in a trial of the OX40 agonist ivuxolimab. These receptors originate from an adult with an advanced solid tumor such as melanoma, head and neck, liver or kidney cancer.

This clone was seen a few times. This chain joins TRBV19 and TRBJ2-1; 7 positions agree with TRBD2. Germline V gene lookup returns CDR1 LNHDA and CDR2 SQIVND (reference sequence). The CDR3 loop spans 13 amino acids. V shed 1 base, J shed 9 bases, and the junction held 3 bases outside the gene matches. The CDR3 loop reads CASSIGEGGEQFF. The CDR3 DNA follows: TGTGCCAGTAGTATAGGGGAGGGAGGTGAGCAGTTCTTC.

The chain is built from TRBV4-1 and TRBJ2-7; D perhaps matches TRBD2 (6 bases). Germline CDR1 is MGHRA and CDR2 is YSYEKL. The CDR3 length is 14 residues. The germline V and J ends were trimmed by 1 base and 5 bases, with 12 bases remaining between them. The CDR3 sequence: CASSQGRGSHEQYF. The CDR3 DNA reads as TGCGCCAGCAGCCAAGGACGGGGGTCTCACGAGCAGTACTTC.

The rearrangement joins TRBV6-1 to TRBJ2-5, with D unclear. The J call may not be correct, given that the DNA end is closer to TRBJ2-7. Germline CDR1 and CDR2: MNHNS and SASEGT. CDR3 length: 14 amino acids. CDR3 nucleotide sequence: TGTGCCAGCAGTGAATGGGATAGCTCCTACGAGCAGTACTTC. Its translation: CASSEWDSSYEQYF.

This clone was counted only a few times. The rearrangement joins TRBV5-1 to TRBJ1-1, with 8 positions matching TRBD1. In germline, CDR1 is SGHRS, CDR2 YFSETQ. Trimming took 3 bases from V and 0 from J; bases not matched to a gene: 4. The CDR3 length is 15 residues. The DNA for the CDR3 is TGCGCCAGCAGCTCACCAGGGGGCCTGAACACTGAAGCTTTCTTT. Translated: CASSSPGGLNTEAFF.

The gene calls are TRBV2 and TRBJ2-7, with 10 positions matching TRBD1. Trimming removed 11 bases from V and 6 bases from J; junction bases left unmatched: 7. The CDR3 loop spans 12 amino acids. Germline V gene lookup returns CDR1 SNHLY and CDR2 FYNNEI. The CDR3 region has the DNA TGTGCCGCCGGGGACAGGGGACCCGAGCAGTACTTC. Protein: CAAGDRGPEQYF. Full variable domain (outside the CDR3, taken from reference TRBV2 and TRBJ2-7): EPEVTQTPSHQVTQMGQEVILRCVPISNHLYFYWYRQILGQKVEFLVSFYNNEISEKSEIFDDQFSVERPDGSNFTLKIRSTKLEDSAMYFCAAGDRGPEQYFGPGTRLTVT.

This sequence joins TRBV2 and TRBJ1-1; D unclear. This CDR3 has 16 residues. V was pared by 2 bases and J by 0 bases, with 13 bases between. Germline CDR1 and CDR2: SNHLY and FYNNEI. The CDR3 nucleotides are TGTGCCAGCAGTGAACCTCAGATAGGGATGAACACTGAAGCTTTCTTT. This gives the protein CASSEPQIGMNTEAFF.

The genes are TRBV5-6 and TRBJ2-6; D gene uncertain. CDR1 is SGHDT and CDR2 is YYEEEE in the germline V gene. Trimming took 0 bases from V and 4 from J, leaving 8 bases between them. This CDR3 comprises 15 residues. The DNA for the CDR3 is TGTGCCAGCAGCTTGGCCGGAACGGGGGCCAACGTCCTGACTTTC. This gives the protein CASSLAGTGANVLTF.

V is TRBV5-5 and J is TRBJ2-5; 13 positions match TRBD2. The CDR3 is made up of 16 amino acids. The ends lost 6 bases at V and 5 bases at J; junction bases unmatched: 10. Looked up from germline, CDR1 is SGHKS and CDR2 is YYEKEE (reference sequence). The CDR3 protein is CASTGRLAGGGETQYF. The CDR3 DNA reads TGTGCCAGCACCGGGCGACTAGCGGGGGGCGGTGAGACCCAGTACTTC. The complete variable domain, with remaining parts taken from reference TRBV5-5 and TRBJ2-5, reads DAGVTQSPTHLIKTRGQQVTLRCSPISGHKSVSWYQQVLGQGPQFIFQYYEKEERGRGNFPDRFSARQFPNYSSELNVNALLLGDSALYLCASTGRLAGGGETQYFGPGTRLLVL.

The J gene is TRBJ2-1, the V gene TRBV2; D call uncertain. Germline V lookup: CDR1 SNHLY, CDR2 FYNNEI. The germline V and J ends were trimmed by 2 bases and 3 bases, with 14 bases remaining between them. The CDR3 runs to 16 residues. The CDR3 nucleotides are TGTGCCAGCAGTGAATGGGGTAAACGGGTCTACAATGAGCAGTTCTTC. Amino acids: CASSEWGKRVYNEQFF.

The DNA of the CDR3 is TGTGCGACCGAGGGGGGGGAATCCCCTCGAGAGACCCAGTACTTC. Encoded protein: CATEGGESPRETQYF. The chain recombines TRBV5-4 with TRBJ2-5; weak D call: TRBD2 (7 bases). Per the germline V gene, CDR1 is SGHNT and CDR2 is YYREEE (reference sequence). The CDR3 runs 15 residues.